This entry features one T cell receptor (beta chain) sequence. Original processing methods: Nucleated cell number was recorded as an estimate derived from reference gene primer amplification. The method was immunoSEQ multiplex PCR; TCRdb's version includes in-frame clones alone and lacks a portion of them. V and J calls and clone size follow that table, whereas D and trimming were derived from the DNA. Seen here are approximately 150,000 clones, 80% to 90% observed once, and the top ten hold roughly 5.4%. Germline V gives CDR1 GTSNPN, CDR2 SVGIG (reference sequence). The CDR3 runs 14 residues. V was shortened by 2 bases and J by 8 bases, with 15 bases between the two germline ends. This entry comes from a study of blood T cell repertoires in COVID-19.

The genes are TRBV30 and TRBJ2-2, with D possibly matching TRBD2 (6 bases). The receptor was derived from a woman in her 50s with COVID-19, enrolled during active disease. Sequenced: peripheral blood. CDR3 region: CAWSRVSGRGELFF. DNA of the CDR3: TGTGCCTGGAGTAGGGTCTCGGGGAGGGGGGAGCTGTTTTTT.